Below, one T cell receptor beta chain is given with its context. This sample was taken from a study of radiation and T cells in renal cell carcinoma. TCRdb's table, derived via immunoSEQ multiplex PCR, lists solely in-frame clones and lacks some. The table has about 170,000 clones, 88% seen once. As for time point: blood 4 weeks post-SBRT, at nephrectomy. Specified treatment: 15 Gy SBRT to primary tumor, nephrectomy 4 weeks later. Nephrectomy followed 15 Gy stereotactic body radiation by 4 weeks. The sequencing here drew on blood, taken from a patient whose treatment included radiotherapy and nephrectomy. The clonotype originates from a woman aged 45 to 65 with renal cell carcinoma.

The CDR3 is CASSPRGGLSYEQYF. For the CDR3, the DNA is TGTGCCAGCAGCCCACGGGGGGGACTCTCCTACGAGCAGTACTTC. This rearrangement joins TRBV5-4 to TRBJ2-7, with 8 bases matching TRBD2. With 4 bases clipped from V and 0 bases from J, the junction kept 6 bases outside the gene matches. The CDR3 has 15 residues. Germline CDR1 reads SGHNT; CDR2 reads YYREEE (reference sequence).